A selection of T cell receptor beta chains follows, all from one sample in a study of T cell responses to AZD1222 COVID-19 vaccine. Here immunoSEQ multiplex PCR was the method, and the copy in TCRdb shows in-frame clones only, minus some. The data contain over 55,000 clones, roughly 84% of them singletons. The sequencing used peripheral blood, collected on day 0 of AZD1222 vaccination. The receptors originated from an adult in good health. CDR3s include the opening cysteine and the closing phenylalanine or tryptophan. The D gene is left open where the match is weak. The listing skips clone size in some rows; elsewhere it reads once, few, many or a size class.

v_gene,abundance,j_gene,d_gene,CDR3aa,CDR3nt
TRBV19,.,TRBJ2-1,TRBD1,CASSLWGQGEPRSYNEQFF,TGTGCCAGTAGTCTGTGGGGACAGGGGGAACCCCGCTCCTACAATGAGCAGTTCTTC
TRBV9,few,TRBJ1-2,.,CASGLGRSGYTF,TGTGCCAGCGGTCTGGGCAGGTCCGGCTACACCTTC
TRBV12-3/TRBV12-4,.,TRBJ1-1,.,CASSWGASEAFF,TGTGCCAGCAGCTGGGGGGCCTCTGAAGCTTTCTTT
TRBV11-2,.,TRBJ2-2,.,CASSFRGSTPPGELFF,TGTGCCAGCAGCTTCCGAGGGTCCACTCCACCCGGGGAGCTGTTTTTT
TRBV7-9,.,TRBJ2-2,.,CASSLNVESTGELFF,TGTGCCAGCAGCTTAAACGTGGAATCCACCGGGGAGCTGTTTTTT
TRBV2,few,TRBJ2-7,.,CASSPPLDNEQYF,TGTGCCAGCAGTCCTCCTCTTGACAACGAGCAGTACTTC
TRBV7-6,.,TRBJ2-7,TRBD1,CASSFRDRGGYEQYF,TGTGCCAGCAGCTTTCGGGACAGGGGTGGCTACGAGCAGTACTTC
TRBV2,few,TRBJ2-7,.,CASSRRSTYEQYF,TGTGCCAGCAGCCGACGGTCCACCTACGAGCAGTACTTC
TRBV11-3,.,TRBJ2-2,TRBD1,CASSLMGQANTGELFF,TGTGCCAGCAGCTTAATGGGACAGGCTAACACCGGGGAGCTGTTTTTT
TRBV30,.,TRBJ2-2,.,CAWSVQGSGELFF,TGTGCCTGGAGTGTACAGGGTAGCGGGGAGCTGTTTTTT
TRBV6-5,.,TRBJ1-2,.,CASRPGQTGLYGYTF,TGTGCCAGCAGACCGGGACAAACAGGTCTCTATGGCTACACCTTC
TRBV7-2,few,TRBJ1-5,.,CASSLSWGRVWHF,TGTGCCAGCAGCTTATCGTGGGGTAGGGTCTGGCATTTT
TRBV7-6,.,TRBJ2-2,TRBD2,CASSWSGGGTGELFF,TGTGCCAGCAGCTGGAGCGGGGGAGGGACCGGGGAGCTGTTTTTT
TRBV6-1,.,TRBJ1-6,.,CASSEIGGYNSPLHF,TGTGCCAGCAGTGAAATAGGGGGCTATAATTCACCCCTCCACTTT
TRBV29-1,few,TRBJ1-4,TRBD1,CSDGTGGDRPTNEKLFF,TGCAGCGATGGGACAGGGGGCGATAGGCCCACTAATGAAAAACTGTTTTTT
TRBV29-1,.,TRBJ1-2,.,CSVEDLSSNYGYTF,TGCAGCGTTGAAGATCTCTCCTCTAACTATGGCTACACCTTC
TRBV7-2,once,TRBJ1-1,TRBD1,CASSLETGLNTEAFF,TGTGCCAGCAGCTTAGAGACAGGGTTGAACACTGAAGCTTTCTTT
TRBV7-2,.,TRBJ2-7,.,CASSPGVRSEQYF,TGTGCCAGCAGCCCAGGAGTTAGATCCGAGCAGTACTTC
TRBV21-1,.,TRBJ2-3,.,CASSAQSSDTQYF,TGTGCCAGCAGCGCACAGTCATCAGATACGCAGTATTTT
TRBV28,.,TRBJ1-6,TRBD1,CASSLPQTGDSPLHF,TGTGCCAGCAGTTTGCCCCAGACAGGGGATTCACCCCTCCACTTT
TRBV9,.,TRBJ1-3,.,CASSPTLTVNTIYF,TGTGCCAGCAGCCCAACCCTCACTGTGAACACCATATATTTT
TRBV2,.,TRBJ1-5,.,CASTAGRIPSNQPQHF,TGTGCCAGCACGGCAGGCCGGATCCCGAGCAATCAGCCCCAGCATTTT
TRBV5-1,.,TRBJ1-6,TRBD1,CASSLFETGIGNSPLHF,TGCGCCAGCAGCTTGTTTGAGACAGGGATTGGTAATTCACCCCTCCACTTT
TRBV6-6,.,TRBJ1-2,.,CASSYGSGRAGGYTF,TGTGCCAGCAGTTACGGGTCCGGACGGGCAGGTGGCTACACCTTC
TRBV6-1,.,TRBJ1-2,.,CASSEVGIRGYTF,TGTGCCAGCAGTGAAGTAGGGATACGGGGCTACACCTTC
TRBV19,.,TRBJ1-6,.,CASKQGQSYNSPLHF,TGTGCCAGTAAACAGGGTCAATCCTATAATTCACCCCTCCACTTT
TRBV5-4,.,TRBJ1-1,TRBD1,CASSLARGQGAEAFF,TGTGCCAGCAGCTTGGCTCGGGGACAGGGAGCTGAAGCTTTCTTT
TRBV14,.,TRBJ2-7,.,CASSHYPRDAASYEQYF,TGTGCCAGCAGCCATTACCCCCGGGACGCCGCGTCCTACGAGCAGTACTTC
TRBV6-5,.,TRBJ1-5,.,CASSYRGPDQPQHF,TGTGCCAGCAGTTACCGGGGGCCCGATCAGCCCCAGCATTTT
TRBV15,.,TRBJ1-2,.,CATSSGQANYGYTF,TGTGCCACCAGCAGCGGGCAGGCGAACTATGGCTACACCTTC
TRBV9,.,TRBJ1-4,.,CASSVVGGAGEKLFF,TGTGCCAGCAGCGTAGTCGGGGGAGCGGGTGAAAAACTGTTTTTT
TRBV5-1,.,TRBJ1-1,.,CASSEDVAEAFF,TGCGCCAGCAGCGAGGACGTTGCTGAAGCTTTCTTT
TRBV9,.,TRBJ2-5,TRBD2,CASSASGGAEETQYF,TGTGCCAGCAGCGCTAGCGGGGGGGCTGAAGAGACCCAGTACTTC
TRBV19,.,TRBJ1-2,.,CASSIDQWVHTPLKTF,TGTGCCAGTAGTATAGATCAGTGGGTACATACCCCTCTAAAGACCTTC
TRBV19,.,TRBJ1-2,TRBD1,CASSISARQGWGYGYTF,TGTGCCAGTAGTATAAGCGCCCGACAGGGATGGGGCTATGGCTACACCTTC
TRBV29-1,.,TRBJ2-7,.,CSVIWDGSYEQYF,TGCAGCGTCATTTGGGACGGATCCTACGAGCAGTACTTC
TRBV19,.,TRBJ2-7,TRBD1,CASSMGQGEREQYF,TGTGCCAGTAGTATGGGACAGGGGGAGAGGGAGCAGTACTTC
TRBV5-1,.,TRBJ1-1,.,CASSSQGGNTEAFF,TGCGCCAGCAGCTCACAAGGGGGGAACACTGAAGCTTTCTTT
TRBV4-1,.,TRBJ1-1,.,CASSLTQAMNTEAFF,TGCGCCAGCAGCCTAACGCAGGCCATGAACACTGAAGCTTTCTTT
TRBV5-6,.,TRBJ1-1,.,CASSLARRVTEAFF,TGTGCCAGCAGCTTGGCAAGGCGGGTCACTGAAGCTTTCTTT
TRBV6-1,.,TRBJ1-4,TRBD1,CASSETARGYEKLFF,TGTGCCAGCAGTGAAACGGCCAGGGGGTATGAAAAACTGTTTTTT
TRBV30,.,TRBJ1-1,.,CAWGENTEAFF,TGTGCCTGGGGGGAGAACACTGAAGCTTTCTTT
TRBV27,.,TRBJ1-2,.,CASSEQGTYGYTF,TGTGCCAGCAGTGAACAGGGTACCTATGGCTACACCTTC
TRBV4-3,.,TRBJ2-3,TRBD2,CASSQISGGASDTQYF,TGCGCCAGCAGCCAGATTAGCGGGGGGGCCTCAGATACGCAGTATTTT